This TCR beta chain was recorded in a study of blood T cell repertoires in COVID-19. Study summary: Some COVID-19 samples were acute and others convalescent; all came from the United States, Italy and Spain. T cells, B-cell-depleted T cells, or PBMCs provided the cDNA or gDNA that served as material.

Authors' processing steps: Nucleated cell number was recorded as an estimate derived from reference gene primer amplification. Assay used: immunoSEQ multiplex PCR; TCRdb lists only in-frame clones, some missing. Clone size and V and J calls were adopted from that table, with D and trimming inferred from the DNA. The sample shows roughly 40,000 clones, roughly 80% of them seen only once. Germline V gene lookup returns CDR1 ENHRY and CDR2 SYGVKD. The CDR3 covers 14 residues. V lost 7 bases, J lost 4 bases, and 16 bases lay in between. The TCR comes from a human donor in a cohort sampled during active COVID-19. This sequence joins TRBV10-3 and TRBJ1-2, with D uncertain. The specimen was peripheral blood. The CDR3 DNA follows: TGTGCCATCACTGCTGAGGGTTTAAGCTATGGCTACACCTTC. Translating it yields CAITAEGLSYGYTF.